Reported below is one T cell receptor (beta chain). The specificity of this receptor is unknown. No much larger clone is present one base from it, and per-base qualities are unavailable. There are 11 amino acids in the CDR3, from cysteine to phenylalanine inclusive. Only the CDR3 region is kept as DNA, spanning 33 bases read in frame from base 1. In the germline V gene, CDR1 corresponds to MDHEN and CDR2 to SYDVKM. Trimming at the junction amounts to 8 bases on V and 3 bases on J, and the germline ends lie 8 bases apart. For the CD8 naive samples, CD45RO-negative cells were positively selected for CCR7, yielding a CD45RA+CCR7+ population from which TemRA cells were excluded. The donors were healthy, HIV-negative adults with no recently reported acute infections or vaccinations. Only Caucasian adults living in Nashville, Tennessee, USA were represented among the donors. Blood was collected by leukapheresis, and PBMCs were isolated by Ficoll-Histopaque density gradient centrifugation and then cryopreserved in liquid nitrogen vapor phase. Analytical flow cytometry was used to check the purity and quantity of each magnetically sorted T cell population. Genomic DNA was isolated from each sorted fraction and quantified by UV absorbance on a Nanodrop 2000c.

This sample was included in a study of shared clonotypes between healthy human individuals (dated by TCRdb to the early 2020s). As for the study more broadly: A couple of women and a few men aged 18 to 49 years were included in the cohort. For each donor, CD4 naive and CD4 memory were each given three plates, CD8 naive was given two plates, and CD8 memory was given one plate. Per donor, leukapheresis produced somewhere between about 0.85 and 9.5 billion PBMCs. Different laboratories and diverse techniques were used to prepare libraries and sequence TCR repertoires, to increase sequencing depth and limit assay-specific biases. Blood TCR repertoires of five healthy adults were deeply sequenced to estimate repertoire size and the extent of clonotype sharing between individuals. General conclusions and limits of the study: Even with the large sequencing depth, rarefaction of the sorted-subset datasets indicated that sequencing was incomplete. When several donors were compared, the shared fraction of clonotypes was about 5.5% for naive CD4, around 3.5% for naive CD8, 2.3% for memory CD4, and approximately 0.4% for memory CD8. Estimated clonotype richness was generally larger for naive than for memory subsets. Higher generation probabilities were observed for clonotypes shared by all four sorted-subset donors than for non-shared clonotypes. The small number of donors limited the genetic and exposure-history diversity represented. Sampling was restricted to blood, and TCR repertoires in tissue are likely to differ from TCR repertoires in blood. Pairwise subsampling led to the expectation that sequencing depth would affect the degree of clonotype sharing among donors.

Using the deep immunoSEQ assay, TCR CDR3 regions were amplified from genomic DNA by multiplex PCR. For each cell subset, the extracted genomic DNA was distributed evenly across all wells of several immunoSEQ 96-well plates, and each plate served as one replicate. For sorted subsets, around 200 ng genomic DNA, equal to 30,000 or so T cell genomes, was loaded into each replicate PCR. Purified libraries were quantified with a Qubit 3.0 fluorometer, sized on a Bioanalyzer 2100, and re-quantified with the KAPA Library Quantification kit. Each immunoSEQ 96-well plate was sequenced on its own single-read 150-cycle Illumina NextSeq 550 flow cell. On the study's bioinformatics: Because the immunoSEQ output included only junctional sequences and no quality scores, the filtering could not be the same as the filtering used for full-length reads. Sequences were annotated with PyIR, a Python wrapper for IgBLAST v1.9, using IMGT germline references to assign V/J genes and CDR3. Any read was removed if the V/J assignment was weak (E-value above 1e-6), the CDR3 was missing, or the read contained stop codons, out-of-frame junctions, or ambiguous translated residues. V3J clonotypes were defined as sequences sharing the same inferred V gene, J gene, and CDR3 amino acid sequence. Percentage overlap between repertoires was computed as shared unique clonotypes divided by the size of the smaller repertoire. Richness of each repertoire was evaluated using RTK rarefaction, the Chao1 estimator, and Recon v2.1 estimates of unobserved clonotypes. For all TCRbeta clonotypes obtained by the gDNA method from a handful of donors, generation probabilities were computed with OLGA. This is the immuneACCESS table as TCRdb keeps it, with only in-frame sequences that have V and J called. A part of the clones is gone; compared with another copy, unresolved V genes explain less than half, and the rest is unexplained. For V, J and clone size, that table is used; D and trimming come from the DNA. The sample table shows about 2.2 million clones, and approximately 92% are seen once. The top ten constitute more than 1.5% of the sample.

The chain is made from TRBV28 and TRBJ2-7; the D gene is unclear. Sequences were obtained from naive CD8+ T cells from PBMCs. Explained via the paper, the cell subset or site label denotes: CD45RA+CCR7+. This sequence was found in a young man in good health. Some clones in this sample may be carry-over from other donors' samples. DNA sequence: TGTGCCAGCGGCTCCGGCTACGAGCAGTACTTC. Translation gives CASGSGYEQYF.